Below are 26 T cell receptor beta chains sequenced from a single sample in a study of CD8+CD57+ T cells in acquired aplastic anemia. It was genomic DNA that served as the template for profiling TCR beta VDJ and CDR3. TCRdb itself ran the reads through MiXCR, one entry per CDR3 protein. Of around 400,000 distinct CDR3 sequences detected, 60% to 80% appear once; the ten largest clones hold 3% to 4.5%. Sequences were obtained from sorted CD4+, CD8+, or CD8+CD57+ T cells (not recorded which) from PBMCs. The source of these receptors is a human donor in good health, serving as a control.

This clonotype was picked up many times. This sequence joins TRBV9 and TRBJ2-1; D possibly corresponds to TRBD2 (7 bases). The CDR3 spans 15 residues. Trimming removed 2 bases at V and 5 bases at J, with 14 bases between. The V gene's germline CDR1 is SGDLS and CDR2 YYNGEE. CDR3 DNA: TGTGCCAGCAGCGTTTGGGGGGGCCGCCACAATGAGCAGTTCTTC. Translated: CASSVWGGRHNEQFF.

The gene calls are TRBV2 and TRBJ1-2, with no clear D. Germline V gene sequence: CDR1 SNHLY, CDR2 FYNNEI. Deletions cut 2 bases from V and 4 bases from J, with 8 bases between. The CDR3 is made up of 13 amino acids. CDR3: CASSEHSLYGYTF. CDR3 DNA: TGTGCCAGCAGTGAACACAGCCTCTATGGCTACACCTTC.

As for this clonotype: Germline is not matched at one junction end, which may reflect a read error. The rearrangement joins TRBV2 to TRBJ2-7; 7 bases align to TRBD2. The CDR3 contains 15 residues. Germline CDR1 is SNHLY and CDR2 is FYNNEI. The CDR3 here is CASSAIAGAGDKQYF. The CDR3 DNA reads TGTGCCAGCAGTGCAATCGCGGGAGCGGGTGATAAGCAGTACTTT.

To note about this clonotype: Because the CDR3 is missing its conserved closing phenylalanine or tryptophan, this is likely a read error. The chain recombines TRBV7-6 with TRBJ2-1, with D perhaps matching TRBD1 or TRBD2 (5 bases each). The DNA matches TRBJ2-7 better at its end, which makes the J call doubtful. Germline V gives CDR1 SGHVS, CDR2 FNYEAQ. The CDR3 runs to 13 residues. The CDR3 loop is CASSSGTPDEQYE. As DNA, the CDR3 is TGTGCCAGCAGCTCAGGGACCCCCGATGAGCAGTACGAG.

Only a few counts were recorded for this clonotype. The chain joins TRBV10-3 to TRBJ1-1; unclear D gene. Germline CDR1 is ENHRY and CDR2 is SYGVKD. The length of the CDR3 is 11 residues. Trimming cost V 6 bases and J 1 base, with 3 bases left between them. The CDR3 nucleotides read TGTGCCATCAGGGGGAACACTGAAGCTTTCTTT. Translation: CAIRGNTEAFF.

This clonotype was seen just once. A read error may produce the germline difference seen at one junction end. The J gene is TRBJ2-5, the V gene TRBV7-6, with 8 positions matching TRBD1. Germline lookup yields CDR1 SGHVS and CDR2 FNYEAQ. This CDR3 has 14 residues. The CDR3 coding sequence is TGTGCCAGCAGCTTAGATCAGGGGGCCTCCTACGAGCAGTTC. This encodes CASSLDQGASYEQF. The full variable domain, completed using reference TRBV7-6 and TRBJ2-5, is GAGVSQSPRYKVTKRGQDVALRCDPISGHVSLYWYRQALGQGPEFLTYFNYEAQQDKSGLPNDRFSAERPEGSISTLTIQRTEQRDSAMYRCASSLDQGASYEQFGPGTRLLVL.

Notes on this clonotype: As the CDR3 is not closed by the conserved phenylalanine or tryptophan, this likely results from a read error. The limits of the CDR3 on the DNA are not certain, so only TCRdb's listed CDR3 is given. The rearrangement joins TRBV9 to TRBJ1-2; the table's D call of TRBD1 was not tested on the DNA. Germline assignment: CDR1 SGDLS and CDR2 YYNGEE. Inclusive of both ends, the CDR3 amounts to 12 amino acids. CDR3 protein: CASSLGDPGCAY.

This clonotype was seen repeatedly, ten times or more. V usage is TRBV5-1 and J usage is TRBJ1-1, with 7 bases aligning to TRBD1. Germline values: CDR1 SGHRS, CDR2 YFSETQ. The V gene end was trimmed by 5 bases and the J gene end by 4 bases; junction bases not matched to a gene: 5. This CDR3 contains 13 residues. Here the CDR3 DNA reads TGCGCCAGCAGGAAAACAGGGGTCACTGAAGCTTTCTTT. Translated: CASRKTGVTEAFF.

Ten or more counts support this clonotype. The V call is TRBV30, the J call TRBJ2-5; D assignment may be TRBD1 or TRBD2 (6 bases each). The CDR3 covers 15 residues. From germline, CDR1 is GTSNPN and CDR2 SVGIG (reference sequence). V gave up 2 bases and J gave up 5 bases, with 18 bases separating them. CDR3 sequence (DNA): TGTGCCTGGAGTCATTGGGGGCCTGGGGGGGAGACCCAGTACTTC. It yields the protein CAWSHWGPGGETQYF.

This clonotype was observed at least ten times. This chain connects TRBV5-8 to TRBJ2-5; D not resolved. The V end was cut by 1 base, the J end by 3 bases, with 16 bases between. Germline V lookup: CDR1 SGHTS, CDR2 YDEGEE. The CDR3 runs 16 residues. This CDR3 reads CASSLIGLAAKETQYF. CDR3 coding DNA: TGTGCCAGCAGCTTGATTGGGCTTGCGGCCAAAGAGACCCAGTACTTC.

This clonotype was seen a handful of times. V and J are TRBV7-3 and TRBJ1-1; 7 nucleotides line up with TRBD1. Looked up from germline, CDR1 is SGHTA and CDR2 is FQGTGA. The CDR3 sequence is 14 residues long. V lost 3 bases and J lost 3; bases outside the gene matches: 4. This chain's CDR3 is CASSFQGGDTEAFF. The CDR3 DNA follows: TGTGCCAGCAGCTTTCAGGGGGGGGACACTGAAGCTTTCTTT. Full variable domain (rest looked up from reference TRBV7-3 and TRBJ1-1): GAGVSQTPSNKVTEKGKYVELRCDPISGHTALYWYRQSLGQGPEFLIYFQGTGAADDSGLPNDRFFAVRPEGSVSTLKIQRTERGDSAVYLCASSFQGGDTEAFFGQGTRLTVV.

This chain joins TRBV12-3 or TRBV12-4 and TRBJ1-2; D uncertain. Trimming removed 10 bases from V and 4 bases from J, with 19 bases in between. The CDR3 length is 14 residues. The CDR3 region is CATSLDLGPYGYTF. The DNA of the CDR3 is TGTGCCACCAGCTTAGATTTAGGACCCTATGGCTACACCTTC.

This clonotype was found a few times. The V and J genes are TRBV29-1 and TRBJ1-2; D is ambiguous. The CDR3 consists of 12 residues. CDR1 and CDR2 from the germline V gene are SQVTM and ANQGSEA. The V and J ends lost 3 bases and 4 bases respectively, with 9 bases between them. CDR3 nucleotide sequence: TGCAGCGTTGATTCGGCTGTCTATGGCTACACCTTC. This gives the protein CSVDSAVYGYTF.

Turning to this clonotype: At one boundary the junction diverges from the germline segment, which might be a read error. The chain uses TRBV7-6 and TRBJ2-7, with 10 bases matching TRBD1. Germline assignment: CDR1 SGHVS and CDR2 FNYEAQ. CDR3 length equals 15 residues. The CDR3 region is CASSAGWTGGYEQYF. As DNA, the CDR3 is TGCGCCAGCAGCGCAGGTTGGACAGGGGGCTACGAGCAGTACTTC.

This clonotype appeared a few times. This chain links TRBV15 with TRBJ2-7, with 7 bases that match TRBD2. Germline lookup yields CDR1 LNHNV and CDR2 YYDKDF (reference sequence). V trimming: 1 base; J trimming: 1 base; junction bases outside the gene matches: 4. The CDR3 runs 15 residues. The CDR3: CATSRVGGFSYEQYF. For the CDR3, the DNA is TGTGCCACCAGCAGAGTGGGAGGGTTTTCCTACGAGCAGTACTTC.

Worth noting for this clonotype: At one boundary the junction diverges from the germline segment, which might be a read error. This chain connects TRBV7-4 to TRBJ1-5, with a weak D call TRBD1 (5 bases). This CDR3 is built from 14 residues. Germline V gene lookup returns CDR1 SGHVT and CDR2 SQSDAQ. CDR3 nucleotide sequence: TGTGCCAGCAGCTTCCAGGAAGGGGCTGACTGCGGCCAATTT. Its protein is CASSFQEGADCGQF.

This chain uses TRBV10-1 with TRBJ2-2, with 9 positions matching TRBD2. The CDR3 spans 15 residues. V gave up 4 bases and J gave up 17 bases; unmatched junction bases: 17. Germline CDR1 WNHNN, CDR2 SYGVQD (reference sequence). The CDR3 here is CASSVRGGQNAQYFF. The DNA for the CDR3 is TGCGCCAGCAGTGTGCGGGGGGGGCAAAATGCGCAGTATTTTTTT.

Remarks on this clonotype: Sequence at one end of the junction differs from germline and may be a read error. The gene calls are TRBV5-1 and TRBJ2-1; TRBD2 is a possible D gene (5 bases). The CDR3 loop spans 15 amino acids. CDR1 SGHRS and CDR2 YFSETQ come from the germline V gene. The CDR3 here is CASSLVAGRNNEQFF. CDR3 nucleotide sequence: TGTGCCAGCAGCTTAGTTGCGGGCCGAAACAATGAGCAGTTCTTC.

J is TRBJ1-1 and V is TRBV2, with unresolved D. Per germline, CDR1 SNHLY and CDR2 FYNNEI. V was shortened by 7 bases and J by 10 bases, with 10 bases between the two germline ends. The CDR3 has 10 residues. The CDR3 DNA sequence: TGTGCCAGCATGGGCAGAGTAGCTTTCTTT. Protein sequence: CASMGRVAFF.

This clonotype was recorded many times. The gene calls are TRBV30 and TRBJ1-5, with D perhaps matching TRBD1 (5 bases). The V gene lost 2 bases and the J gene lost 7 bases, with 12 bases spanning the gap. The CDR3 covers 13 residues. The germline V gene encodes CDR1 GTSNPN and CDR2 SVGIG (reference sequence). This CDR3 reads CAWSRSGWQPQHF. CDR3 nucleotides: TGTGCCTGGAGTCGGTCAGGGTGGCAGCCCCAGCATTTT.

A remark on this clonotype: No conserved phenylalanine or tryptophan ends this CDR3, so it is likely a read error. It is unclear where the CDR3 begins or ends on the DNA, so no DNA is shown, and the CDR3 is as TCRdb lists it. The CDR3 loop reads CASSKGGSGANVL. The V gene is TRBV7-8, the J gene TRBJ1-6; the listed D gene, TRBD1, was not tested against the DNA. 13 amino acids form the CDR3, both terminal residues included. Germline values: CDR1 SGHVS, CDR2 FQNEAQ.

This clonotype was observed many times. The chain combines TRBV7-9 with TRBJ2-2, with D hard to call. CDR1 is SEHNR and CDR2 is FQNEAQ in the germline V gene (reference sequence). V lost 6 bases, J lost 2 bases, and 10 bases lay in between. This CDR3 has 14 residues. As DNA, the CDR3 is TGTGCCAGCAGTCTGGTACCAAACACCGGGGAGCTGTTTTTT. Translation: CASSLVPNTGELFF. Complete variable domain (other parts from reference TRBV7-9 and TRBJ2-2): DTGVSQNPRHKITKRGQNVTFRCDPISEHNRLYWYRQTLGQGPEFLTYFQNEAQLEKSRLLSDRFSAERPKGSFSTLEIQRTEQGDSAMYLCASSLVPNTGELFFGEGSRLTVL.

This clonotype was recorded only once. Likely a read error: the CDR3 ends without its conserved phenylalanine or tryptophan. The limits of the CDR3 on the DNA are not certain, so only TCRdb's listed CDR3 is given. This chain links TRBV7-7 with TRBJ1-6; the table calls TRBD1, which could not be checked here. Per germline, CDR1 SSHAT and CDR2 FNYEAQ (reference sequence). The CDR3 length is 13 residues, termini included. CDR3 amino acids: CARRGADKRPSTS.

The chain combines TRBV20-1 with TRBJ2-1; TRBD2 aligns across 7 bases. The CDR3 is 15 amino acids. Per the germline V gene, CDR1 is DFQATT and CDR2 is SNEGSKA (reference sequence). The junction had 12 bases not matched to a gene; V was cut back by 2 bases and J by 8 bases. The chain's CDR3 is CSARRTGGGSDEQFF. CDR3 sequence (DNA): TGCAGTGCTAGACGTACGGGCGGGGGTTCAGATGAGCAGTTCTTC.

The chain combines TRBV7-2 with TRBJ2-1; D call uncertain. Germline V gene sequence: CDR1 SGHTA, CDR2 FQGNSA. With 2 bases removed from V and 12 bases from J, the gap between germline ends came to 20 bases. The CDR3 covers 15 residues. CDR3 nucleotide sequence: TGTGCCAGCAGCTTAAGGCCGGAGATGTCAGATACGCAGTTCTTC. Its protein product is CASSLRPEMSDTQFF. The full variable domain, with the rest looked up from reference TRBV7-2 and TRBJ2-1, is GAGVSQSPSNKVTEKGKDVELRCDPISGHTALYWYRQSLGQGLEFLIYFQGNSAPDKSGLPSDRFSAERTGGSVSTLTIQRTQQEDSAVYLCASSLRPEMSDTQFFGPGTRLTVL.

The genes are TRBV5-4 and TRBJ2-7; 7 positions agree with TRBD2. The J segment lost 4 bases and the V segment lost 1 base, leaving 8 bases of the junction unmatched. The germline gives CDR1 SGHNT, CDR2 YYREEE (reference sequence). The CDR3 extends over 15 amino acids. The CDR3: CASSLMGGGSYEQYF. The CDR3 DNA reads as TGTGCCAGCAGCTTGATGGGGGGGGGTTCGTACGAGCAGTACTTC.